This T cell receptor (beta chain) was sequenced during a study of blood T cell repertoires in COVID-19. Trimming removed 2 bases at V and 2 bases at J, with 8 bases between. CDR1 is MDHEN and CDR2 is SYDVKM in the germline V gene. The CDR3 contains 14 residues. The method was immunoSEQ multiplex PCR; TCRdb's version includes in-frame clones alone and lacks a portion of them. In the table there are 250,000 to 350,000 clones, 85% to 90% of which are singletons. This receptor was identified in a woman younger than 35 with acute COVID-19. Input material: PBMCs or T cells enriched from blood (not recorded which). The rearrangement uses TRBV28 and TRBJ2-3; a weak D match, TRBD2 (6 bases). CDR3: CASSLAGNTDTQYF. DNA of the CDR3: TGTGCCAGCAGTTTAGCGGGAAACACAGATACGCAGTATTTT.